One T cell receptor (beta chain) is described in this entry. This sample stems from a study of blood T cell repertoires in COVID-19. Clones were sequenced by immunoSEQ multiplex PCR, and TCRdb holds only the in-frame ones, with some missing. The sample has just under 75,000 clones, approximately 80% seen once; the top ten hold over 2%. The V end lost 2 bases, the J end lost 7 bases, and 14 bases lay between the germline ends. The CDR3 covers 15 residues. Germline V gives CDR1 SGHTA, CDR2 FQGNSA. Specimen: peripheral blood. This TCR was sampled from an older man with active or convalescent COVID-19. The chain joins TRBV7-2 to TRBJ1-4; D perhaps matches TRBD1 (5 bases). CDR3 sequence: CASSLQIGGIEKLFF. The CDR3 region has the DNA TGTGCCAGCAGCTTACAAATCGGGGGGATTGAAAAACTGTTTTTT. Based on the CDR3 plus reference TRBV7-2 and TRBJ1-4, the full variable domain is GAGVSQSPSNKVTEKGKDVELRCDPISGHTALYWYRQSLGQGLEFLIYFQGNSAPDKSGLPSDRFSAERTGGSVSTLTIQRTQQEDSAVYLCASSLQIGGIEKLFFGSGTQLSVL.